The 21 T cell receptor beta chains reported below all come from one sample, sequenced in a study of long-term antiretroviral therapy in people with HIV. A v3.0 immunoSEQ assay was performed at survey level. Measured with immunoSEQ multiplex PCR; TCRdb has only the in-frame clones, and not every one. The data hold about 42,000 clones, with around 86% observed a single time. The source was unsorted PBMCs, collected 0.1 years before starting antiretroviral therapy. These receptors originate from a woman in her forties or fifties with HIV.

In its sample, this clone was seen once. The chain links TRBV5-4 to TRBJ2-3, with 7 bases fitting TRBD1. Germline trimming cut 1 base from V and 5 bases from J; bases unmatched to any gene: 7. The germline CDR1 and CDR2 sequences are SGHNT and YYREEE (reference sequence). This CDR3 region has 15 residues. The CDR3 DNA follows: TGTGCCAGCAGCTTGAAGACAGGGCACAAAGATACGCAGTATTTT. It specifies CASSLKTGHKDTQYF.

The chain joins TRBV20-1 to TRBJ2-5; D unresolved. CDR1 is DFQATT, CDR2 SNEGSKA, per germline (reference sequence). This CDR3 has 11 amino acids. V was trimmed by 7 bases and J by 2 bases, leaving 8 bases between them. CDR3 sequence (DNA): TGCAGTGTATTGGTACAAGAGACCCAGTACTTC. Residues: CSVLVQETQYF.

The chain recombines TRBV5-5 with TRBJ1-2; 9 positions match TRBD1. This CDR3 contains 13 residues. Trimming removed 5 bases from V and 7 bases from J; junction bases left unmatched: 6. Germline V CDR1 and CDR2: SGHKS, YYEKEE (reference sequence). The CDR3 is CASRGGTGSGYTF. The CDR3 DNA sequence: TGTGCCAGCAGGGGAGGGACAGGGTCTGGCTACACCTTC.

This clone came up once. The chain uses TRBV5-1 and TRBJ1-2; tentatively, D is TRBD1 (6 bases). CDR3 length: 15 residues. Per germline, CDR1 SGHRS and CDR2 YFSETQ. V dropped 4 bases and J dropped 7 bases, with 20 bases sitting between them. CDR3 nucleotide sequence: TGCGCCAGCAGCCCCTCCCCGAGAGGGGGTTCTGGCTACACCTTC. Encoded protein: CASSPSPRGGSGYTF. Variable domain in full (rest from reference TRBV5-1 and TRBJ1-2): KAGVTQTPRYLIKTRGQQVTLSCSPISGHRSVSWYQQTPGQGLQFLFEYFSETQRNKGNFPGRFSGRQFSNSRSEMNVSTLELGDSALYLCASSPSPRGGSGYTFGSGTRLTVV.

The chain combines TRBV2 with TRBJ2-1; TRBD1 matches 7 bases. This CDR3 is 14 amino acids long. CDR1 and CDR2 (germline): SNHLY, FYNNEI. V lost 4 bases and J lost 6; bases outside the gene matches: 6. In DNA, the CDR3 is TGTGCCAGCAGTGCCGGGACAGCATTCAATGAGCAGTTCTTC. Amino acids: CASSAGTAFNEQFF.

The rearrangement links TRBV25-1 to TRBJ1-1; D is unclear. Trimming removed 4 bases from V and 2 bases from J, with 5 bases in between. This CDR3 has 12 amino acids. Per the germline V gene, CDR1 is MGHDK and CDR2 is SYGVNS. The DNA of the CDR3 is TGTGCCAGCAGTGGGCTAAACACTGAAGCTTTCTTT. This gives the protein CASSGLNTEAFF.

The V gene is TRBV4-2, the J gene TRBJ2-3; D call uncertain. This CDR3 is 16 amino acids long. Germline V gene lookup returns CDR1 LGHNA and CDR2 YNFKEQ. Trimming cost V 0 bases and J 2 bases, with 12 bases left between them. Written as DNA, the CDR3 is TGTGCCAGCAGCCAAGATGATGTGGGCCTCACAGATACGCAGTATTTT. The encoded protein is CASSQDDVGLTDTQYF.

V gene TRBV28 combines with J gene TRBJ1-2, with D tentatively TRBD1 (6 bases). This CDR3 spans 13 amino acids. Trimming removed 8 bases at V and 8 bases at J, with 18 bases between. Per the germline V gene, CDR1 is MDHEN and CDR2 is SYDVKM. CDR3 nucleotides: TGTGCCAGCCACACCCGGGGGGCGCAAGGCTACACCTTC. Its translation is CASHTRGAQGYTF.

The CDR3 bases are TGTGCCAGCAGTTACTTCGGACAGGGGTCGGTGTATGGCTACACCTTC. Translated: CASSYFGQGSVYGYTF. The chain couples TRBV6-6 to TRBJ1-2; TRBD1 matches at 9 bases. This CDR3 region has 16 residues. Germline-derived CDR1 and CDR2 are MNHNY and SVGAGI (reference sequence). Trimming removed 1 base from V and 5 bases from J; junction bases left unmatched: 8.

J is TRBJ2-2 and V is TRBV15; D might be TRBD1 (5 bases). V lost 5 bases to trimming and J lost 4 bases, with 11 bases between them. The CDR3 runs to 14 residues. Germline V gene sequence: CDR1 LNHNV, CDR2 YYDKDF (reference sequence). The CDR3 is CATSRRESTGELFF. The CDR3 DNA follows: TGTGCCACCAGCCGCAGGGAAAGCACCGGGGAGCTGTTTTTT.

The chain joins TRBV10-3 to TRBJ2-7; perhaps TRBD2 as D (6 bases). V lost 4 bases and J 1 base, leaving 11 bases between the germline ends. The germline V gene encodes CDR1 ENHRY and CDR2 SYGVKD. The CDR3 runs 14 residues. CDR3 nucleotides: TGTGCCATCAGTGTGGAGGGCGTATCCTACGAGCAGTACTTC. Its translation: CAISVEGVSYEQYF.

The V call is TRBV27, the J call TRBJ2-7, with 8 bases matching TRBD2. J gave up 2 bases and V 5 bases, and 8 bases lay outside the gene matches. This CDR3 region has 15 residues. The V gene's germline CDR1 is MNHEY and CDR2 SMNVEV (reference sequence). The CDR3 DNA sequence: TGTGCCAGCAGTCCCGCAGCGGGGGCCCCCTACGAGCAGTACTTC. It is translated as CASSPAAGAPYEQYF.

The chain joins TRBV11-1 to TRBJ2-7; D tentatively fits TRBD1 or TRBD2 (5 bases each). This CDR3 comprises 14 residues. Trimming cost V 3 bases and J 2 bases, with 11 bases left between them. Germline V gene lookup returns CDR1 SGHAT and CDR2 FQDESV (reference sequence). The CDR3 DNA follows: TGTGCCAGCAGCTTCACCCAGGGACCCTACGAGCAGTACTTC. Translated, it gives CASSFTQGPYEQYF.

This rearrangement joins TRBV5-1 to TRBJ1-1; TRBD1 might be the D (5 bases). V was cut by 4 bases and J by 0 bases, with 16 bases left in between. There are 16 residues in the CDR3. Germline-derived CDR1 and CDR2 are SGHRS and YFSETQ. CDR3 in DNA: TGCGCCAGCAGCACCCAGGGCGTGACAATGAACACTGAAGCTTTCTTT. Translation gives CASSTQGVTMNTEAFF. The full variable domain, its missing parts supplied by reference TRBV5-1 and TRBJ1-1, is KAGVTQTPRYLIKTRGQQVTLSCSPISGHRSVSWYQQTPGQGLQFLFEYFSETQRNKGNFPGRFSGRQFSNSRSEMNVSTLELGDSALYLCASSTQGVTMNTEAFFGQGTRLTVV.

The V call is TRBV4-3, the J call TRBJ2-1; TRBD1 matches 7 bases. V trimming: 3 bases; J trimming: 3 bases; junction bases outside the gene matches: 8. Germline lookup yields CDR1 LGHNA and CDR2 YSLEER. This CDR3 has 16 amino acids. The CDR3 here is CASSQRQGSSYNEQFF. CDR3 nucleotides: TGCGCCAGCAGCCAGCGACAGGGATCCAGCTACAATGAGCAGTTCTTC.

The rearrangement joins TRBV7-8 to TRBJ2-2, with D hard to call. Germline CDR1 SGHVS, CDR2 FQNEAQ. V was cut by 4 bases and J by 6 bases, with 9 bases left in between. The CDR3 spans 13 residues. CDR3 sequence: CASSSPESGELFF. The DNA of the CDR3 is TGTGCCAGCAGCTCCCCAGAATCCGGGGAGCTGTTTTTT.

A word on this clone: A junction boundary mismatches the germline segment, possibly from a read error. This chain joins TRBV5-8 and TRBJ1-3, with no clear D. The V gene's germline CDR1 is SGHTS and CDR2 YDEGEE. The CDR3 covers 11 residues. CDR3 protein: CATTSSTRLSF. CDR3 sequence (DNA): TGTGCCACGACCTCGTCAACTCGTCTTTCTTTT.

This chain uses TRBV15 with TRBJ1-1; no clear D. V was trimmed by 0 bases and J by 1 base, leaving 9 bases between them. The CDR3 has 15 amino acids. Germline V gene data show CDR1 as LNHNV and CDR2 as YYDKDF (reference sequence). CDR3 coding DNA: TGTGCCACCAGCAGAGATATCCAACGGAACACTGAAGCTTTCTTT. This sequence encodes CATSRDIQRNTEAFF.

This chain joins TRBV4-2 and TRBJ2-6; no reliable D call. Per germline, CDR1 LGHNA and CDR2 YNFKEQ. V dropped 4 bases and J dropped 0 bases, with 10 bases sitting between them. The CDR3 loop spans 16 amino acids. CDR3 nucleotide sequence: TGTGCCAGCAGCCGGGCAGAGAACTCTGGGGCCAACGTCCTGACTTTC. This sequence encodes CASSRAENSGANVLTF.

The V call is TRBV10-3, the J call TRBJ2-2; 10 bases line up with TRBD2. The ends lost 2 bases at V and 5 bases at J; junction bases unmatched: 5. The CDR3 length is 16 residues. The V gene's germline CDR1 is ENHRY and CDR2 SYGVKD. CDR3 nucleotides: TGTGCCATCAGTGAGGCGGCTAGCGGGGGTACCGGGGAGCTGTTTTTT. Translation gives CAISEAASGGTGELFF.

J is TRBJ1-3 and V is TRBV6-1, with D hard to call. The CDR3 is 13 amino acids. Trimming shortened V by 8 bases and J by 0 bases, and 8 bases separated the two germline ends. Looked up from germline, CDR1 is MNHNS and CDR2 is SASEGT. The CDR3: CASQPGSGNTIYF. The CDR3 bases are TGTGCCAGCCAGCCAGGCTCTGGAAACACCATATATTTT.